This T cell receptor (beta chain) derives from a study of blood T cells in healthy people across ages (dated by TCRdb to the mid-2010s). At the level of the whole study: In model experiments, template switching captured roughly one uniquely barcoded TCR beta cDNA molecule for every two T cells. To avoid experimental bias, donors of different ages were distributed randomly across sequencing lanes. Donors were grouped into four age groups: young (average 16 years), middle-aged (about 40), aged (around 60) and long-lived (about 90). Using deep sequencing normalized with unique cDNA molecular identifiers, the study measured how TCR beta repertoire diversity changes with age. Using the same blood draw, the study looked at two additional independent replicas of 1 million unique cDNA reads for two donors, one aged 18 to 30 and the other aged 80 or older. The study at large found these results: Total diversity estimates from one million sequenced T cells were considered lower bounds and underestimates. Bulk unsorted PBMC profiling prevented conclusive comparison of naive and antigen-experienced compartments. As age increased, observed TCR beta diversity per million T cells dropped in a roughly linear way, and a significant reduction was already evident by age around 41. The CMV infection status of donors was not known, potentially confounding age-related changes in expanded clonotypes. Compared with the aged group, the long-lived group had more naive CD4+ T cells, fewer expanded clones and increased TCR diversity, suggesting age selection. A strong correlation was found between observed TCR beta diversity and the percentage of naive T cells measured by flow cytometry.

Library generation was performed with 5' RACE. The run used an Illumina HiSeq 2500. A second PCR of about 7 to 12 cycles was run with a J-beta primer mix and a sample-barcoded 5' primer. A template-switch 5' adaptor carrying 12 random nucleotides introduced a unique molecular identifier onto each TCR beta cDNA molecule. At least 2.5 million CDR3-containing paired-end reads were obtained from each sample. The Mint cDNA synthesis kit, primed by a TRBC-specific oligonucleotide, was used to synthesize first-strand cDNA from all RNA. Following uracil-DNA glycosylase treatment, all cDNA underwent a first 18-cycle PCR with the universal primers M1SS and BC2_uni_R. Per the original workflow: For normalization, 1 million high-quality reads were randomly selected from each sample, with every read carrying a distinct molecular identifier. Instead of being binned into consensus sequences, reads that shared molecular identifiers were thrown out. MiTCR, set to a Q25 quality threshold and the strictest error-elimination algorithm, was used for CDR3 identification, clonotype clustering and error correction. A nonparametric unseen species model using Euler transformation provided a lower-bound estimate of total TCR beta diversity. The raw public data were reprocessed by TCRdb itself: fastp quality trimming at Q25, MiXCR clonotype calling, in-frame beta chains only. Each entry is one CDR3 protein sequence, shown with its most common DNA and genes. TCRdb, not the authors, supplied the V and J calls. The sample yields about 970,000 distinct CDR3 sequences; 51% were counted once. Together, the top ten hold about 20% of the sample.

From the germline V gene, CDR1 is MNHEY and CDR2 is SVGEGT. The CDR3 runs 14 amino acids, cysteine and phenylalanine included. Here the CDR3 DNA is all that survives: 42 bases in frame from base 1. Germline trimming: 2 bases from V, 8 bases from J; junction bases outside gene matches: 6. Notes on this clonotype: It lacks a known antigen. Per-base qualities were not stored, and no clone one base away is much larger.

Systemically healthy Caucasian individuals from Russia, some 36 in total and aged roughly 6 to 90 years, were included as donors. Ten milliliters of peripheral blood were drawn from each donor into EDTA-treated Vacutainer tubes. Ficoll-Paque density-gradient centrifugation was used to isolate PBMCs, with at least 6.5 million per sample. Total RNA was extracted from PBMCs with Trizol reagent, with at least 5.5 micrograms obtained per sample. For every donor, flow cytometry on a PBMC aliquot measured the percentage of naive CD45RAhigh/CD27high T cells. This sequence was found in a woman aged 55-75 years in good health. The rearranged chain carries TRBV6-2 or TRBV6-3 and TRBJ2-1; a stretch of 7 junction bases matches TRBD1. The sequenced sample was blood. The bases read TGTGCCAGCAGTTACAGAGGGACAGACCATGAGCAGTTCTTC. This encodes CASSYRGTDHEQFF.